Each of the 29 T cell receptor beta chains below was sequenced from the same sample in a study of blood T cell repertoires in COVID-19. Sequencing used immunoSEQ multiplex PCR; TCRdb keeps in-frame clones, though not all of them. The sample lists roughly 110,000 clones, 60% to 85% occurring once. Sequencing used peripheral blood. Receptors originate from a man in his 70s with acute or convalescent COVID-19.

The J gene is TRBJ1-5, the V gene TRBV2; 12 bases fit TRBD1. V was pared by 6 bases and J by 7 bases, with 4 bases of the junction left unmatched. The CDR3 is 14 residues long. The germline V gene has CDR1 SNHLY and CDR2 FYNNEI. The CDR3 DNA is TGTGCCAGCAGGGGGACAGGGGGCTCGCAGCCCCAGCATTTT. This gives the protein CASRGTGGSQPQHF.

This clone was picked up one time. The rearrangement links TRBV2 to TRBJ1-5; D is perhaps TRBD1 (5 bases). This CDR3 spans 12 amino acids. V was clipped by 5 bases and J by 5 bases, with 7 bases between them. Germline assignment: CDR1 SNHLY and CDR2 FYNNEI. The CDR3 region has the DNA TGTGCCAGCAGTTTACAGGATCAGCCCCAGCATTTT. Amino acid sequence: CASSLQDQPQHF. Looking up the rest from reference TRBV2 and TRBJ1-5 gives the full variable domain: EPEVTQTPSHQVTQMGQEVILRCVPISNHLYFYWYRQILGQKVEFLVSFYNNEISEKSEIFDDQFSVERPDGSNFTLKIRSTKLEDSAMYFCASSLQDQPQHFGDGTRLSIL.

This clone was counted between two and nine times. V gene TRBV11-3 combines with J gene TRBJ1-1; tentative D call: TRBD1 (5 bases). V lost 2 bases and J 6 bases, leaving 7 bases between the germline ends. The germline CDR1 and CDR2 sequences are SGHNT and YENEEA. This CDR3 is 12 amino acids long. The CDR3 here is CASSLSGAEAFF. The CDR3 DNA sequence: TGTGCCAGCAGCTTATCGGGGGCTGAAGCTTTCTTT.

For the CDR3, the DNA is TGTGCCAGCAGCTTGCTTGGGGGGGCGGAGAATGAGCAGTTCTTC. It encodes CASSLLGGAENEQFF. This chain links TRBV11-3 with TRBJ2-1, with D possibly being TRBD2 (7 bases). The CDR3 spans 15 residues. Germline CDR1 reads SGHNT; CDR2 reads YENEEA. V was clipped by 3 bases and J by 7 bases, with 16 bases between them.

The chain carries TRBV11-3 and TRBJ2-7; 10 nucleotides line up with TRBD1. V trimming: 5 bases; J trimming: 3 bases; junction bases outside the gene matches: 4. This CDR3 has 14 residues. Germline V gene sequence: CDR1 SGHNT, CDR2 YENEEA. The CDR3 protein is CASSRGTGDYEQYF. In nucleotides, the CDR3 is TGTGCCAGCAGCCGAGGGACAGGGGACTACGAGCAGTACTTC.

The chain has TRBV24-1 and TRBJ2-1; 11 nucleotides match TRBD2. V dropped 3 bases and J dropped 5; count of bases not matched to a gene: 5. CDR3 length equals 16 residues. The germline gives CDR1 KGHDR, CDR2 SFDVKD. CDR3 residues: CATSDPLAGGNNEQFF. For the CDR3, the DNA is TGTGCCACCAGTGATCCCCTAGCGGGGGGCAACAATGAGCAGTTCTTC.

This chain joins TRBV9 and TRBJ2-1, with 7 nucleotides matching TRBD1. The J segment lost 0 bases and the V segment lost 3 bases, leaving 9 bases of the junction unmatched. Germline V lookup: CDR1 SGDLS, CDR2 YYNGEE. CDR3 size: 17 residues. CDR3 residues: CASSAPFSGGSYNEQFF. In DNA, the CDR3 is TGTGCCAGCAGCGCCCCGTTTTCAGGGGGCTCCTACAATGAGCAGTTCTTC. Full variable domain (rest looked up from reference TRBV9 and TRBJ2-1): DSGVTQTPKHLITATGQRVTLRCSPRSGDLSVYWYQQSLDQGLQFLIQYYNGEERAKGNILERFSAQQFPDLHSELNLSSLELGDSALYFCASSAPFSGGSYNEQFFGPGTRLTVL.

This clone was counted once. The CDR3 coding sequence is TGCGCCAGCAGCTTTGGGAGGACAGGGAGCAGCTACGAGCAGTACTTC. This translates into CASSFGRTGSSYEQYF. V is TRBV5-1 and J is TRBJ2-7, with 8 bases matching TRBD1. Trimming removed 2 bases from V and 3 bases from J; junction bases left unmatched: 10. The germline gives CDR1 SGHRS, CDR2 YFSETQ. The CDR3 contains 16 residues. The whole variable domain, filled in from reference TRBV5-1 and TRBJ2-7, reads KAGVTQTPRYLIKTRGQQVTLSCSPISGHRSVSWYQQTPGQGLQFLFEYFSETQRNKGNFPGRFSGRQFSNSRSEMNVSTLELGDSALYLCASSFGRTGSSYEQYFGPGTRLTVT.

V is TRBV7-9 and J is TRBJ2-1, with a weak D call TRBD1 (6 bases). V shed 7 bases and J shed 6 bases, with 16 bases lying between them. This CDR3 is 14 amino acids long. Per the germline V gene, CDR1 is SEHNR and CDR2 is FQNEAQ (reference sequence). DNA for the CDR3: TGTGCCAGCACCACCGCGGAGGACAGCAATGAGCAGTTCTTC. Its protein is CASTTAEDSNEQFF.

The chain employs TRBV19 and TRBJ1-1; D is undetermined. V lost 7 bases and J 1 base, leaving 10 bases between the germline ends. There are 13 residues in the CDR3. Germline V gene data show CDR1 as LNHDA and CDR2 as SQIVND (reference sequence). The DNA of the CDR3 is TGTGCCAGTAATCAAAAGCGGAACACTGAAGCTTTCTTT. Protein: CASNQKRNTEAFF.

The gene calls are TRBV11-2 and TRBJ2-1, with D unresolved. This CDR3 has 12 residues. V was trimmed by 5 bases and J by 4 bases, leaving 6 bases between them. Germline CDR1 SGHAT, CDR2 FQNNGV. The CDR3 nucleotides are TGTGCCAGCAGCGGAGAGTACAATGAGCAGTTCTTC. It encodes CASSGEYNEQFF.

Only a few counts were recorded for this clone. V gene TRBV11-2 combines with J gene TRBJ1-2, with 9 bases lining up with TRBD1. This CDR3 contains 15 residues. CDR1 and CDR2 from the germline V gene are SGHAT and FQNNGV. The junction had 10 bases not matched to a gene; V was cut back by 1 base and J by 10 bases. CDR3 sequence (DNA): TGTGCCAGCAGCTTAGCCTCCGGGACAGGGTTTGACTACACCTTC. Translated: CASSLASGTGFDYTF.

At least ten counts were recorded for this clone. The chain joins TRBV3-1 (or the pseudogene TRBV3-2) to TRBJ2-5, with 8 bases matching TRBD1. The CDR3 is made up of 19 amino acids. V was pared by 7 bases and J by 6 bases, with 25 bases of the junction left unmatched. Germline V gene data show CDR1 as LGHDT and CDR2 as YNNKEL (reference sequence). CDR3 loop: CASTSNIADDRGREKTQYF. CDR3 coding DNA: TGTGCCAGCACCTCTAACATCGCGGACGACAGGGGCCGCGAAAAGACCCAGTACTTC.

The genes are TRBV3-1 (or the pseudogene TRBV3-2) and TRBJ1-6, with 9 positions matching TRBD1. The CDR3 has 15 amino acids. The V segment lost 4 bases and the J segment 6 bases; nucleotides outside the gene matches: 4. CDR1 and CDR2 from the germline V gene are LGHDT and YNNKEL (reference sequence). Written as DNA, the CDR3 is TGTGCCAGCAGCCCCGGGACAGGGACTAATTCACCCCTCCACTTT. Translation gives CASSPGTGTNSPLHF.

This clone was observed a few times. DNA for the CDR3: TGTGCCAGCAGATGGGGGACAGGGAAGTGGGAAAAACTGTTTTTT. It translates to CASRWGTGKWEKLFF. This chain connects TRBV2 to TRBJ1-4; 9 positions match TRBD1. Unmatched junction bases numbered 10, after V lost 6 bases and J lost 8 bases. Germline V lookup: CDR1 SNHLY, CDR2 FYNNEI. The CDR3 runs to 15 residues.

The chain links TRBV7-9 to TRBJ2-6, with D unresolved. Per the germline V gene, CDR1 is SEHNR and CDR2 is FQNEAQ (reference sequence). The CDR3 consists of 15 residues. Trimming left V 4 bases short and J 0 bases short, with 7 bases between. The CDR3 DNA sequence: TGTGCCAGCAGCTCCAGGCGCTCTGGGGCCAACGTCCTGACTTTC. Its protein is CASSSRRSGANVLTF.

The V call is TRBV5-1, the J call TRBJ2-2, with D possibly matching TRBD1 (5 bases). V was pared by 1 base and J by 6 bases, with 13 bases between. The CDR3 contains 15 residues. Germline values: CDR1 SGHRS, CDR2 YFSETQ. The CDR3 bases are TGCGCCAGCAGCTTGCTTGGCAGGGTCTCCGGGGAGCTGTTTTTT. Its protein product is CASSLLGRVSGELFF.

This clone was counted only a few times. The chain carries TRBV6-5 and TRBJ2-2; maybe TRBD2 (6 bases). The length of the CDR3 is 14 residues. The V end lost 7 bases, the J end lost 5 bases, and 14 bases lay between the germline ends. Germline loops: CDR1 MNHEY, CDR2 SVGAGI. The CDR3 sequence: CASTRAGSTGELFF. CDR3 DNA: TGTGCCAGCACCAGAGCGGGCTCGACCGGGGAGCTGTTTTTT.

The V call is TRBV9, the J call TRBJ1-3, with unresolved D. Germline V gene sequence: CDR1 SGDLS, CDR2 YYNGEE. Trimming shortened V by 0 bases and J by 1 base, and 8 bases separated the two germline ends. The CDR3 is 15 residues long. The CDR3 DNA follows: TGTGCCAGCAGCGTAGGACAAGGTTCTGGAAACACCATATATTTT. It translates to CASSVGQGSGNTIYF.

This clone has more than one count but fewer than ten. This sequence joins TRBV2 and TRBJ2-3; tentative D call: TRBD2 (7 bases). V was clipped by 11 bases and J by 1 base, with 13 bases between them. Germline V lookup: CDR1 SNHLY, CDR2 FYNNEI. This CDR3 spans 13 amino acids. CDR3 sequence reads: CAGGAVGTDTQYF. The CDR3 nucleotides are TGTGCCGGGGGGGCTGTGGGCACAGATACGCAGTATTTT.

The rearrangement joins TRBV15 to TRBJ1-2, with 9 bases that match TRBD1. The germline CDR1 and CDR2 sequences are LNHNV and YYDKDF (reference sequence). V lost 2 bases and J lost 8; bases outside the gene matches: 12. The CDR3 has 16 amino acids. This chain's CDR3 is CATSRTDRGTSRGYTF. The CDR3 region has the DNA TGTGCCACCAGCAGAACCGACAGGGGGACTTCCCGCGGCTACACCTTC. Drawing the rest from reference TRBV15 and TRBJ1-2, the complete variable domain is DAMVIQNPRYQVTQFGKPVTLSCSQTLNHNVMYWYQQKSSQAPKLLFHYYDKDFNNEADTPDNFQSRRPNTSFCFLDIRSPGLGDTAMYLCATSRTDRGTSRGYTFGSGTRLTVV.

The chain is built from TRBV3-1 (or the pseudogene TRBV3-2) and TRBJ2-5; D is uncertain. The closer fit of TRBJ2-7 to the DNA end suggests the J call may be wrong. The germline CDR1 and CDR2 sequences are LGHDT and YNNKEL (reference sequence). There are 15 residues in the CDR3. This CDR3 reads CASSQEGRSSYEQYF. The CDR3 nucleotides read TGTGCCAGCAGCCAAGAGGGCAGAAGCTCCTACGAGCAGTACTTC.

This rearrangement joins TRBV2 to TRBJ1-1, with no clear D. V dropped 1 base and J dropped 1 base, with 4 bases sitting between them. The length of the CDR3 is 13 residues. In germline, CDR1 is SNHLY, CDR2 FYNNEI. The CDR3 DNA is TGTGCCAGCAGTGAAGTCGGGAACACTGAAGCTTTCTTT. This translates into CASSEVGNTEAFF.

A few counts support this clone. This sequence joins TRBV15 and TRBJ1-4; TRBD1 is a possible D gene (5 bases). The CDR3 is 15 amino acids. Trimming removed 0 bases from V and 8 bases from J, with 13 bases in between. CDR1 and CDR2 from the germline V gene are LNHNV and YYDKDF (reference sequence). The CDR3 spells CATSRDVQVGEKLFF. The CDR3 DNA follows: TGTGCCACCAGCAGAGATGTACAGGTCGGAGAAAAACTGTTTTTT. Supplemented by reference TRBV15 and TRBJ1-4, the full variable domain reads DAMVIQNPRYQVTQFGKPVTLSCSQTLNHNVMYWYQQKSSQAPKLLFHYYDKDFNNEADTPDNFQSRRPNTSFCFLDIRSPGLGDTAMYLCATSRDVQVGEKLFFGSGTQLSVL.

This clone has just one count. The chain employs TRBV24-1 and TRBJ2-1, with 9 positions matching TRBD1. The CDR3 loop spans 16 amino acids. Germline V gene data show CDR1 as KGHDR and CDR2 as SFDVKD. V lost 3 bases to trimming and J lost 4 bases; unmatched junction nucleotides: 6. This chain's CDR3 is CATSDTGGAGYNEQFF. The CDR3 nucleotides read TGTGCCACCAGTGATACAGGGGGCGCGGGGTACAATGAGCAGTTCTTC.

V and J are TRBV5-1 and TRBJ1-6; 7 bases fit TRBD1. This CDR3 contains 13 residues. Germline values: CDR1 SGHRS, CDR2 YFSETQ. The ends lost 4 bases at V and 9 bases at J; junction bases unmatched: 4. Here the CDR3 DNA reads TGCGCCAGCAGCCAGGACAGGCCTTCACCCCTCCACTTT. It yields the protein CASSQDRPSPLHF.

CDR3 sequence: CASSPPSGYTF. The CDR3 region has the DNA TGTGCCAGCAGTCCCCCTAGCGGCTACACCTTC. The chain is built from TRBV12-3 or TRBV12-4 and TRBJ1-2; no clear D. Trimming left V 5 bases short and J 8 bases short, with 9 bases between. The CDR3 extends over 11 amino acids.

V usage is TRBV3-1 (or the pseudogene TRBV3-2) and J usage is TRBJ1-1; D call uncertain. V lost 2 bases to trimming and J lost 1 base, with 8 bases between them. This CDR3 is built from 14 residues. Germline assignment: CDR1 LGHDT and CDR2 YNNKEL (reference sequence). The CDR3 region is CASSQRVKNTEAFF. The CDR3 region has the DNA TGTGCCAGCAGCCAAAGAGTTAAGAACACTGAAGCTTTCTTT.

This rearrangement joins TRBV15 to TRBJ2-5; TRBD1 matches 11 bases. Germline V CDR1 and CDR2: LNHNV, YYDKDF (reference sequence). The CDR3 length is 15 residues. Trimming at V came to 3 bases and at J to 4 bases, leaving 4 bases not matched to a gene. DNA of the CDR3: TGTGCCACCAGCAGGGGCGGGACAGGGGGAGAGACCCAGTACTTC. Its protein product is CATSRGGTGGETQYF.